This TCR beta chain is drawn from a study of a mutant IDH1 vaccine in newly diagnosed glioma. The wider study: Mean patient age was about 40 years; about 60% were male and approximately 38% female. Earlier care involved radiotherapy, temozolomide, or both, and the majority received both.

The data were produced by immunoSEQ multiplex PCR, yet TCRdb's version contains in-frame clones alone and is incomplete. The sample has about 63,000 clones, about 83% seen once. Documented time point: baseline, week 1 (first vaccination visit). Treatment indicated: pre-vaccination baseline after standard-of-care therapy. The germline V and J ends were trimmed by 7 bases and 6 bases, with 19 bases remaining between them. Germline V gene sequence: CDR1 LNHDA, CDR2 SQIVND (reference sequence). The CDR3 extends over 14 amino acids. Only one count was recorded for this clone. Antigen specificity is unknown. Study-wide results and limits: In 93.3% of patients, immune responses induced by the vaccine occurred.

Sequences were derived from peripheral blood mononuclear cells (PBMCs), sampled from a glioma patient treated with radiotherapy, temozolomide or both. This chain uses TRBV19 with TRBJ2-7, with D maybe TRBD2 (6 bases). The origin of this receptor is a woman under 30 with glioma. Some clones in this sample may be carry-over from other donors' samples. CDR3 protein: CASTPTVGGGEQYF. The DNA of the CDR3 is TGTGCCAGTACCCCTACTGTCGGGGGTGGCGAGCAGTACTTC.